Described below is a single TCR beta chain sequence and its context. V lost 5 bases, J lost 3 bases, and 5 bases stayed unmatched. Per the germline V gene, CDR1 is SGHNT and CDR2 is YENEEA. This CDR3 contains 14 residues. Only in-frame clones appear in the TCRdb table, and some are missing; sequencing was by immunoSEQ multiplex PCR. The sample has roughly 24,000 clones, 75% seen once. Sample treatment: preoperative locoregional IRX-2 cytokine immunotherapy. The data belong to a study of preoperative IRX-2 immunotherapy in early breast cancer. The chain uses TRBV11-3 and TRBJ1-2, with TRBD1 matching over 8 bases. This specimen consisted of lymph node tissue, obtained after IRX-2 immunotherapy. This TCR was sampled from a human donor with breast cancer. In DNA form, the CDR3 reads TGTGCCAGCAGCCCCGGGACAGGAGACTATGGCTACACCTTC. Amino acids: CASSPGTGDYGYTF.